Here is one T cell receptor (beta chain) with its context. Its antigen is undetermined. These data are taken from a study of cytomegalovirus exposure and HLA in healthy donors. PCR was performed using 60 Vbeta and 13 Jbeta primers. Assay used: immunoSEQ multiplex PCR; TCRdb lists only in-frame clones, some missing. The sample has tens of thousands of clones; around 75% are singletons. Study-wide results and caveats: TRBV6-2, TRBV6-3 and other indistinguishable V segments were excluded. Follow-up analysis found HLA locus-dependent TCR association rates, highest for DRB1 and lowest for HLA-C.

V was clipped by 3 bases and J by 1 base; unmatched bases: 2. The CDR3 covers 15 residues. Germline V CDR1 and CDR2: MNHEY, SVGAGI. This receptor was taken from a man aged 45-65 years in good health and CMV-seropositive. The rearrangement uses TRBV6-5 and TRBJ2-2; 7 bases line up with TRBD1. Sequencing was done on a sample of PBMCs. CDR3 residues: CASSYGDRNTGELFF. CDR3 nucleotide sequence: TGTGCCAGCAGTTATGGGGACAGGAACACCGGGGAGCTGTTTTTT.